This T cell receptor (beta chain) was captured in a study of shared clonotypes between healthy human individuals. Study-level background: In total, the donors were a couple of women and a few men aged 18 to 49.

Measured with immunoSEQ multiplex PCR; TCRdb has only the in-frame clones, and not every one. This table holds about 1 million clones, approximately 72% found once. V was clipped by 5 bases and J by 2 bases; unmatched bases: 2. Germline CDR1 LGHNA, CDR2 YNFKEQ. The CDR3 is 14 residues long. The V gene is TRBV4-2, the J gene TRBJ2-5, with 10 nucleotides matching TRBD2. The material sequenced was memory CD4+ T cells sorted from blood. The subset here: CD45RA-negative fraction. The receptor was isolated from a man aged 18-30 years in good health. CDR3 protein: CASSERGGQETQYF. For the CDR3, the DNA is TGTGCCAGCAGCGAGCGGGGGGGTCAAGAGACCCAGTACTTC.